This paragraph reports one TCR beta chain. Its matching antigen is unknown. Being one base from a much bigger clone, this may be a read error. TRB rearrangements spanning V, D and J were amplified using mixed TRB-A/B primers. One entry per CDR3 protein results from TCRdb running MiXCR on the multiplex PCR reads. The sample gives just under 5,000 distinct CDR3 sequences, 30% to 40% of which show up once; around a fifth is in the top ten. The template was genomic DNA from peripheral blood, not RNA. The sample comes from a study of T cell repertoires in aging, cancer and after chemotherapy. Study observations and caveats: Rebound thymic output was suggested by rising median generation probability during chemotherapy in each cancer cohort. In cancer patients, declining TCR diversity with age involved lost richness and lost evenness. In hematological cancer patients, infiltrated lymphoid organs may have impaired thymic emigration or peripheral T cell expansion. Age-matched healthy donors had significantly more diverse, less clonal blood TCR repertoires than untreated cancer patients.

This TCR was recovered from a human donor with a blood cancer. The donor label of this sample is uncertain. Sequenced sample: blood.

CDR3 in amino acids: CASSLWRRHNKQFF. In DNA, the CDR3 is TGTGCCAGCAGTTTATGGCGGAGGCACAATAAGCAGTTCTTC. This chain connects TRBV12-3 or TRBV12-4 to TRBJ2-1, with a tentative D call TRBD2 (5 bases). CDR3 length: 14 amino acids.